These 14 T cell receptor beta chains were sequenced from one sample in a study of blood T cell repertoires in COVID-19. This table comes from immunoSEQ multiplex PCR, and its TCRdb copy is limited to in-frame clones, with some not included. The table lists 100,000 to 150,000 clones, under 90% of them singletons. The sequencing input was peripheral blood. All receptors come from an older woman with active or convalescent COVID-19.

V usage is TRBV4-3 and J usage is TRBJ2-3; 7 nucleotides agree with TRBD1. V gave up 0 bases and J gave up 2 bases; unmatched junction bases: 5. This CDR3 spans 16 amino acids. From germline, CDR1 is LGHNA and CDR2 YSLEER. CDR3 region: CASSQDFGTDTDTQYF. The CDR3 region has the DNA TGCGCCAGCAGCCAAGATTTCGGGACAGACACAGATACGCAGTATTTT.

The chain couples TRBV5-4 to TRBJ1-1; 7 bases are shared with TRBD1. CDR1 and CDR2 from the germline V gene are SGHNT and YYREEE (reference sequence). The V segment lost 0 bases and the J segment 2 bases; nucleotides outside the gene matches: 4. The CDR3 loop spans 15 amino acids. The CDR3 DNA sequence: TGTGCCAGCAGCTTGGCCGGGACAGATAACACTGAAGCTTTCTTT. This encodes CASSLAGTDNTEAFF.

This clone was found a few times. The chain couples TRBV28 to TRBJ1-4; the match to TRBD1 covers 8 bases. The CDR3 length is 15 residues. Germline V gene data show CDR1 as MDHEN and CDR2 as SYDVKM. V lost 7 bases and J lost 7; bases outside the gene matches: 11. The CDR3 is CASTPPGQGGEKLFF. CDR3 coding DNA: TGTGCCAGCACTCCGCCCGGACAGGGCGGTGAAAAACTGTTTTTT.

This chain connects TRBV6-5 to TRBJ1-2; the match to TRBD1 covers 10 bases. V shed 2 bases, J shed 6 bases, and the junction held 3 bases outside the gene matches. CDR1 and CDR2 (germline): MNHEY, SVGAGI. CDR3 length: 14 amino acids. CDR3 amino acids: CASSYRDRGHGYTF. DNA of the CDR3: TGTGCCAGCAGTTACCGAGACAGGGGGCATGGCTACACCTTC.

This clone has only one observation. The genes are TRBV2 and TRBJ1-1; TRBD1 agrees at 11 bases. V was pared by 3 bases and J by 7 bases, with 7 bases of the junction left unmatched. The CDR3 loop spans 15 amino acids. Germline CDR1 is SNHLY and CDR2 is FYNNEI. The CDR3 bases are TGTGCCAGCAGTGATTGGACAGGGGGCGTAGGTGAAGCTTTCTTT. Translated: CASSDWTGGVGEAFF.

The CDR3 is CASSSLTSGGGETQYF. In nucleotides, the CDR3 is TGTGCCAGCAGCTCCCTCACTAGCGGGGGAGGTGAGACCCAGTACTTC. The gene calls are TRBV5-6 and TRBJ2-5; TRBD2 matches 11 bases. In germline, CDR1 is SGHDT, CDR2 YYEEEE. V trimming: 3 bases; J trimming: 5 bases; junction bases outside the gene matches: 9. CDR3 length: 16 amino acids.

V gene TRBV29-1 combines with J gene TRBJ2-2, with a weak D call TRBD1 (5 bases). The CDR3 covers 13 residues. V was shortened by 2 bases and J by 3 bases, with 7 bases between the two germline ends. In germline, CDR1 is SQVTM, CDR2 ANQGSEA. This CDR3 is CSVEPRDTGELFF. DNA for the CDR3: TGCAGCGTTGAACCCAGGGACACCGGGGAGCTGTTTTTT.

The CDR3 here is CASSFRGDFTDTQYF. The CDR3 DNA is TGTGCCAGCAGTTTCAGGGGAGACTTCACAGATACGCAGTATTTT. The J gene is TRBJ2-3, the V gene TRBV28; possibly TRBD1 for D (6 bases). Germline-derived CDR1 and CDR2 are MDHEN and SYDVKM. This CDR3 has 15 amino acids. V was trimmed by 3 bases and J by 2 bases, leaving 12 bases between them.

The sample holds a few counts of this clone. This chain joins TRBV28 and TRBJ2-3; TRBD2 aligns across 12 bases. J was trimmed by 9 bases and V by 6 bases; bases with no gene match: 7. Germline V lookup: CDR1 MDHEN, CDR2 SYDVKM. The CDR3 loop spans 14 amino acids. CDR3 nucleotides: TGTGCCAGCAGGTCTAGCGGGGGGGCTCAGACGCAGTATTTT. Amino acids: CASRSSGGAQTQYF.

The V gene is TRBV5-8, the J gene TRBJ1-4; TRBD1 matches 7 bases. The CDR3 consists of 14 residues. Germline CDR1 SGHTS, CDR2 YDEGEE. Germline trimming cut 5 bases from V and 8 bases from J; bases unmatched to any gene: 9. The CDR3 coding sequence is TGTGCCAGCAGAGGATACAGGGGTTGGGAAAAACTGTTTTTT. Its protein is CASRGYRGWEKLFF.

The chain carries TRBV4-2 and TRBJ2-7, with 14 positions matching TRBD2. J lost 6 bases, V lost 4 bases, and 11 bases had no gene match. This CDR3 region has 17 residues. Germline V CDR1 and CDR2: LGHNA, YNFKEQ. The CDR3 loop is CASSPTGLAGVVREQYF. CDR3 bases: TGTGCCAGCAGCCCTACGGGACTAGCGGGAGTAGTCCGCGAGCAGTACTTC.

The table lists this clone with a count of one. The genes are TRBV2 and TRBJ1-5, with D uncertain. V was pared by 1 base and J by 6 bases, with 4 bases between. Germline V gives CDR1 SNHLY, CDR2 FYNNEI. The CDR3 totals 12 residues. CDR3 in DNA: TGTGCCAGCAGTGAAGGTAGTCAGCCCCAGCATTTT. Translation: CASSEGSQPQHF.

The V and J genes are TRBV28 and TRBJ2-6; 12 bases line up with TRBD2. The junction had 5 bases not matched to a gene; V was cut back by 8 bases and J by 0 bases. Germline V lookup: CDR1 MDHEN, CDR2 SYDVKM. The CDR3 has 17 residues. The CDR3: CASGLAGPSSGANVLTF. The CDR3 DNA is TGTGCCAGCGGACTAGCGGGGCCGAGCTCTGGGGCCAACGTCCTGACTTTC. Complete variable domain (other parts from reference TRBV28 and TRBJ2-6): DVKVTQSSRYLVKRTGEKVFLECVQDMDHENMFWYRQDPGLGLRLIYFSYDVKMKEKGDIPEGYSVSREKKERFSLILESASTNQTSMYLCASGLAGPSSGANVLTFGAGSRLTVL.

In its sample, this clone was seen once. The V call is TRBV7-6, the J call TRBJ1-4, with 11 bases matching TRBD1. This CDR3 contains 17 residues. Germline V gives CDR1 SGHVS, CDR2 FNYEAQ. J lost 7 bases, V lost 1 base, and 8 bases had no gene match. CDR3: CASSLGDRGILGEKLFF. CDR3 in DNA: TGTGCCAGCAGCTTAGGGGACAGGGGGATACTGGGTGAAAAACTGTTTTTT.